This T cell receptor (beta chain) stems from a study of T cells after yellow fever vaccination. Study results and limitations: Most clones from primary vaccination were detected again post-booster (almost 98% CD4, about 88% CD8). Secondary responses were weaker yet peaked faster, day 5 versus 15.

The germline CDR1 and CDR2 sequences are SGDLS and YYNGEE. CDR3 length: 20 residues. Deletions cut 1 base from V and 0 bases from J, with 24 bases between. TCRdb reanalysed the 5' RACE reads using MiXCR and keeps one entry per CDR3 protein. The table lists approximately 85,000 distinct CDR3 sequences, 10% to 15% of them singletons. This clonotype was recorded a few times. The sequences come from CD8+ T cells not binding an NS4B(214-222) dextramer, sorted from PBMCs, collected roughly 23 days after the first yellow fever vaccination. The clonotype comes from a man aged 18 to 35 who received the YFV17D yellow fever vaccine. The chain has TRBV9 and TRBJ2-3; D is unclear. Here the CDR3 reads CASSVTFRDPGQSSTDTQYF. CDR3 DNA sequence: TGTGCCAGCAGCGTAACCTTTCGCGATCCAGGCCAATCTAGCACAGATACGCAGTATTTT. Filled out from reference TRBV9 and TRBJ2-3, the complete variable domain reads DSGVTQTPKHLITATGQRVTLRCSPRSGDLSVYWYQQSLDQGLQFLIQYYNGEERAKGNILERFSAQQFPDLHSELNLSSLELGDSALYFCASSVTFRDPGQSSTDTQYFGPGTRLTVL.